This passage covers 9 T cell receptor beta chains from one sample sequenced in a study of shared clonotypes between healthy human individuals. The assay was immunoSEQ multiplex PCR, and TCRdb's table has in-frame clones only and misses some. The top ten clones hold 1.7% of a sample with about 2,100,000 clones, 90% to 95% of them seen once. Naivety among CD8 cells was defined by CD45RO negativity and positive CCR7 selection, thereby excluding terminally differentiated effector memory CD45RA+ cells. The sample consisted of naive CD8+ T cells from PBMCs. These receptors came from a young man in good health. Some clones in this sample may be carry-over from other donors' samples.

The chain is built from TRBV4-3 and TRBJ2-5, with unresolved D. This CDR3 comprises 13 residues. CDR1 is LGHNA, CDR2 YSLEER, per germline. V was trimmed by 4 bases and J by 2 bases, leaving 8 bases between them. The chain's CDR3 is CASSRKQQETQYF. CDR3 bases: TGCGCCAGCAGCCGTAAACAGCAAGAGACCCAGTACTTC.

This clone was observed once. The chain employs TRBV5-4 and TRBJ1-4, with TRBD1 identical over 11 bases. J lost 6 bases, V lost 4 bases, and 11 bases had no gene match. Per the germline V gene, CDR1 is SGHNT and CDR2 is YYREEE (reference sequence). The CDR3 consists of 17 residues. CDR3 in DNA: TGTGCCAGCAGCCCAGGGACAGGGGGAAGCGTAGATGAAAAACTGTTTTTT. It is translated as CASSPGTGGSVDEKLFF.

V and J are TRBV27 and TRBJ2-3, with a weak D call TRBD1 (6 bases). The V end was cut by 8 bases, the J end by 0 bases, with 9 bases between. CDR1 is MNHEY and CDR2 is SMNVEV in the germline V gene (reference sequence). The CDR3 is 13 amino acids. The CDR3 region has the DNA TGTGCCAGCCTAGGGGGTAGCACAGATACGCAGTATTTT. It encodes CASLGGSTDTQYF.

The chain couples TRBV7-3 to TRBJ1-4; D is perhaps TRBD1 (6 bases). V lost 4 bases and J lost 3, with 15 bases in between. The CDR3 runs to 16 residues. The germline V gene encodes CDR1 SGHTA and CDR2 FQGTGA. Here the CDR3 reads CASSCSKGGANEKLFF. The CDR3 coding sequence is TGTGCCAGCAGCTGCAGTAAAGGGGGAGCTAATGAAAAACTGTTTTTT.

The chain couples TRBV25-1 to TRBJ2-7; 8 bases align to TRBD1. Germline V lookup: CDR1 MGHDK, CDR2 SYGVNS. Unmatched junction bases numbered 8, after V lost 4 bases and J lost 6 bases. The CDR3 is made up of 14 amino acids. DNA for the CDR3: TGTGCCAGCAGTGTCCGGGACAGGTTGAGCGAGCAGTACTTC. Translation gives CASSVRDRLSEQYF.

In regard to this clone: The sample holds other DNA sequences that translate to the same CDR3. This chain connects TRBV5-1 to TRBJ2-7; D ambiguous. The CDR3 extends over 13 amino acids. V was cut by 4 bases and J by 3 bases, with 11 bases left in between. CDR1 and CDR2 (germline): SGHRS, YFSETQ. CDR3 sequence (DNA): TGCGCCAGCAGCCCGTCTGGCGGCTACGAGCAGTACTTC. It yields the protein CASSPSGGYEQYF.

The gene calls are TRBV7-2 and TRBJ2-5; D is tentatively TRBD1 or TRBD2 (5 bases each). The V gene lost 3 bases and the J gene lost 2 bases, with 10 bases spanning the gap. The germline gives CDR1 SGHTA, CDR2 FQGNSA. The CDR3 contains 14 residues. The CDR3: CASSLRGVQETQYF. DNA for the CDR3: TGTGCCAGCAGCTTGAGGGGCGTTCAAGAGACCCAGTACTTC.

V usage is TRBV28 and J usage is TRBJ1-1; the D gene is possibly TRBD1 (5 bases). The ends were cut back, 2 bases at V and 5 bases at J, with 12 bases in the middle. Per the germline V gene, CDR1 is MDHEN and CDR2 is SYDVKM. This CDR3 is 14 amino acids long. The CDR3 spells CASSLPPGGTEAFF. As DNA, the CDR3 is TGTGCCAGCAGTTTACCACCCGGGGGGACTGAAGCTTTCTTT.

V gene TRBV9 combines with J gene TRBJ2-1; 7 nucleotides line up with TRBD2. Per germline, CDR1 SGDLS and CDR2 YYNGEE. V was clipped by 6 bases and J by 7 bases; unmatched bases: 13. CDR3 size: 15 residues. CDR3 bases: TGTGCCAGCACCCCGGGCGGGAGCGGTCGTAATGAGCAGTTCTTC. It codes for CASTPGGSGRNEQFF.